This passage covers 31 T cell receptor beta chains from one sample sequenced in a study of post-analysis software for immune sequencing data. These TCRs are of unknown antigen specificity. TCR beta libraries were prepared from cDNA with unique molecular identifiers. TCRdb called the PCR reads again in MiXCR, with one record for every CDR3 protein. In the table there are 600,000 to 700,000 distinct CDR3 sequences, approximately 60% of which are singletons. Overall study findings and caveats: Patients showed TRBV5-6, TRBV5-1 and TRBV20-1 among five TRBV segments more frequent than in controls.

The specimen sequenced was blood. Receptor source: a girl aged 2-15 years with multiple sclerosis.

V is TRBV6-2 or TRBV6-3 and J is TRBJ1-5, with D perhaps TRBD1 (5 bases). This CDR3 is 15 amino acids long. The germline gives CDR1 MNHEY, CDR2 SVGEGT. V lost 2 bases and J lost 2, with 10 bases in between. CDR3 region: CASSYPVGGNQPQHF. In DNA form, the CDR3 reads TGTGCCAGCAGTTACCCGGTGGGGGGCAATCAGCCCCAGCATTTT.

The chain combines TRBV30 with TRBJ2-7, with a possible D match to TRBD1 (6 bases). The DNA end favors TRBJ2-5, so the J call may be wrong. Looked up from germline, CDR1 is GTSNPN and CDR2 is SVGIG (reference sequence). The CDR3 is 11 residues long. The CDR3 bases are TGTGCCTGGACAGGGGCAGAGACCCAGTACTTC. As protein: CAWTGAETQYF.

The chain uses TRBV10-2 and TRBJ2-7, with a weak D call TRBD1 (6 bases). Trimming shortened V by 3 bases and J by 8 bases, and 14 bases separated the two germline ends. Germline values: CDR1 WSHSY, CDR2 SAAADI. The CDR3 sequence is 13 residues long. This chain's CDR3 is CASSEQGSEKQYF. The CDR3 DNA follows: TGCGCCAGCAGTGAACAGGGAAGTGAGAAGCAGTACTTC.

The CDR3 nucleotides read TGCAGTGCTACAGGTATTGTCGGGCCGAATCAGCCCCAGCATTTT. Translation: CSATGIVGPNQPQHF. The rearrangement links TRBV20-1 to TRBJ1-5; D unresolved. Germline CDR1 reads DFQATT; CDR2 reads SNEGSKA (reference sequence). Trimming cost V 4 bases and J 4 bases, with 17 bases left between them. The CDR3 spans 15 residues.

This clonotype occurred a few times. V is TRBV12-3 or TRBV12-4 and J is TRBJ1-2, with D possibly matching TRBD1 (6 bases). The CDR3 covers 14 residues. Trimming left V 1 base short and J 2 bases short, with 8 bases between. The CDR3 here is CASSLDRENYGYTF. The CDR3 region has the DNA TGTGCCAGCAGTTTAGACAGGGAGAACTATGGCTACACCTTC.

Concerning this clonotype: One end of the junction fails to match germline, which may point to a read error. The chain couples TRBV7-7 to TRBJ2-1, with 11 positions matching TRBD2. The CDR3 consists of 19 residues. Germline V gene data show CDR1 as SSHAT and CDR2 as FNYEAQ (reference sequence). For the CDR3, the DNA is TGTGCTAGCAGCTCGCTACTAGCGGGAGCCCCAAGCTCCTACAATGAGCAGTTCTTC. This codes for CASSSLLAGAPSSYNEQFF. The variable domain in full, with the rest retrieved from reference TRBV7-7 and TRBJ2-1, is GAGVSQSPRYKVTKRGQDVTLRCDPISSHATLYWYQQALGQGPEFLTYFNYEAQPDKSGLPSDRFSAERPEGSISTLTIQRTEQRDSAMYRCASSSLLAGAPSSYNEQFFGPGTRLTVL.

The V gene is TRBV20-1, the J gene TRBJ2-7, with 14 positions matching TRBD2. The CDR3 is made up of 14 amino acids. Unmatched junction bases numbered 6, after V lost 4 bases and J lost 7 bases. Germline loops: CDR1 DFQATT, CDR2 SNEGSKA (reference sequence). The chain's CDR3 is CSATGLAGAREQYF. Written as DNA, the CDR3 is TGCAGTGCTACGGGACTAGCGGGAGCCCGGGAGCAGTACTTC.

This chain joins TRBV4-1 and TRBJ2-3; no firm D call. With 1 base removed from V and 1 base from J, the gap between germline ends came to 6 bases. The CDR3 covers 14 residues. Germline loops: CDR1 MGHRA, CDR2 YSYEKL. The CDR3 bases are TGCGCCAGCAGCCAAGTCGATGGCACAGATACGCAGTATTTT. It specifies CASSQVDGTDTQYF.

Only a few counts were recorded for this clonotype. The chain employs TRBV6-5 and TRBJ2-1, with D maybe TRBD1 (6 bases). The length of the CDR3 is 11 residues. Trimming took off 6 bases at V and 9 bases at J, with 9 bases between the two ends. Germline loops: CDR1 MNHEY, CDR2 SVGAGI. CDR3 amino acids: CASSTGSEQFF. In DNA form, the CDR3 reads TGTGCCAGCAGCACAGGGAGTGAGCAGTTCTTC.

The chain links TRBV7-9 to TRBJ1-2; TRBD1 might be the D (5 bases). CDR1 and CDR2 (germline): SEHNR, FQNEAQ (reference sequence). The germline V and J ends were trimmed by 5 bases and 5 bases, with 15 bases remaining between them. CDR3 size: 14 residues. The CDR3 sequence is CASSPGTDPYGYTF. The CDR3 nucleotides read TGTGCCAGCAGCCCTGGGACCGATCCTTATGGCTACACCTTC.

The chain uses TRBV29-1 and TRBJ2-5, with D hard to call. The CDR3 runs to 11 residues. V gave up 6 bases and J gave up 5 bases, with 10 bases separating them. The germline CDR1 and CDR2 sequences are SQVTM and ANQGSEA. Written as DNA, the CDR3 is TGCAGCGTCATCCGTTTGGAGACCCAGTACTTC. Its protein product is CSVIRLETQYF. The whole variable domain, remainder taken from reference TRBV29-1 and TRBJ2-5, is SAVISQKPSRDICQRGTSLTIQCQVDSQVTMMFWYRQQPGQSLTLIATANQGSEATYESGFVIDKFPISRPNLTFSTLTVSNMSPEDSSIYLCSVIRLETQYFGPGTRLLVL.

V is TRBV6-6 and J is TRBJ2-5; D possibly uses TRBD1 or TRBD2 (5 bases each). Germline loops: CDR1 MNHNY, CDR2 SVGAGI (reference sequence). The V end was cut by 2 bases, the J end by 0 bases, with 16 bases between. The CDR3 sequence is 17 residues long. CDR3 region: CASSYTRDDPYQETQYF. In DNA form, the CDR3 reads TGTGCCAGCAGTTACACCCGGGACGACCCGTACCAAGAGACCCAGTACTTC.

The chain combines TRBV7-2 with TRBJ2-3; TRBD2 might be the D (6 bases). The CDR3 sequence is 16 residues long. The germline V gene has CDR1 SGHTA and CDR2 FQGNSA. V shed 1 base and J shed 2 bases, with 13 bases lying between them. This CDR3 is CASSLVWRGTTDTQYF. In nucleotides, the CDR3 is TGTGCCAGCAGCTTAGTTTGGCGGGGAACCACAGATACGCAGTATTTT.

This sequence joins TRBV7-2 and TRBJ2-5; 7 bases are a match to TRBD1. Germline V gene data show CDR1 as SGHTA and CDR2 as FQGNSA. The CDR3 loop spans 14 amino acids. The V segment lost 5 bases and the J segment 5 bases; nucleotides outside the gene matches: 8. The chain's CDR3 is CASSPDRRQETQYF. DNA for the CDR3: TGTGCCAGCAGCCCGGACAGGCGACAGGAGACCCAGTACTTC.

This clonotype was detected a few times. The CDR3 DNA reads TGTGCCAGCATCAGAGGCCAGGGCGTCTATGGCTACACCTTC. Translated: CASIRGQGVYGYTF. The chain is built from TRBV6-1 and TRBJ1-2, with D perhaps TRBD1 (5 bases). V was shortened by 7 bases and J by 4 bases, with 16 bases between the two germline ends. The CDR3 totals 14 residues. From germline, CDR1 is MNHNS and CDR2 SASEGT.

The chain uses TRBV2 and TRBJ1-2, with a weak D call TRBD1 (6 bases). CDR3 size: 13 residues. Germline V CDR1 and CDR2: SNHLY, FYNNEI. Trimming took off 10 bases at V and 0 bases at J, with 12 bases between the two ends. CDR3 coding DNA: TGTGCCACCCGGGACACCGCTAACTATGGCTACACCTTC. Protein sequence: CATRDTANYGYTF.

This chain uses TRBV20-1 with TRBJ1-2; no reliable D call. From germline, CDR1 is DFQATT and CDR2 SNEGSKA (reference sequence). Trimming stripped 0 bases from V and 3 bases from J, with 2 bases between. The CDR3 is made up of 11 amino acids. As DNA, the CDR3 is TGCAGTGCTAGAGATTACTATGGCTACACCTTC. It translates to CSARDYYGYTF.

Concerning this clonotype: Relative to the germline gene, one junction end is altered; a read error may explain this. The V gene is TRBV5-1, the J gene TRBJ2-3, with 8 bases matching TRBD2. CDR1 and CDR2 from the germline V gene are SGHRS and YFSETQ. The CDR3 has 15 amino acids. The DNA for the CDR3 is TGTGCCAGCAGCTTAGCGGGGATTAGCACAGATACGCAGTATTTT. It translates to CASSLAGISTDTQYF. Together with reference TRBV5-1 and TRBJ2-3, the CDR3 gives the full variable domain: KAGVTQTPRYLIKTRGQQVTLSCSPISGHRSVSWYQQTPGQGLQFLFEYFSETQRNKGNFPGRFSGRQFSNSRSEMNVSTLELGDSALYLCASSLAGISTDTQYFGPGTRLTVL.

CDR3 residues: CSATTSGAYNEQFF. Here the CDR3 DNA reads TGCAGTGCGACGACTAGCGGGGCCTACAATGAGCAGTTCTTC. V and J are TRBV20-1 and TRBJ2-1, with 11 nucleotides matching TRBD2. Germline V lookup: CDR1 DFQATT, CDR2 SNEGSKA (reference sequence). V lost 6 bases to trimming and J lost 2 bases; unmatched junction nucleotides: 3. CDR3 length equals 14 residues.

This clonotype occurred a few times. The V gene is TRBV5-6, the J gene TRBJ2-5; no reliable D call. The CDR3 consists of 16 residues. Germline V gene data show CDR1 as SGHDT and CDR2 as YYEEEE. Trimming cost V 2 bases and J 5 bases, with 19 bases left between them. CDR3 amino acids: CASSFIRSRSEETQYF. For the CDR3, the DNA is TGTGCCAGCAGCTTCATACGAAGCCGGAGTGAGGAGACCCAGTACTTC.

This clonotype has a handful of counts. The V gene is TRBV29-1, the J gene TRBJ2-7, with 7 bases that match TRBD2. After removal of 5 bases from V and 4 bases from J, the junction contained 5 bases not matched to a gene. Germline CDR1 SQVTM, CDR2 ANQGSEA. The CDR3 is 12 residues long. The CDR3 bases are TGCAGCGTTAGCGGGACCCTTTACGAGCAGTACTTC. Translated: CSVSGTLYEQYF.

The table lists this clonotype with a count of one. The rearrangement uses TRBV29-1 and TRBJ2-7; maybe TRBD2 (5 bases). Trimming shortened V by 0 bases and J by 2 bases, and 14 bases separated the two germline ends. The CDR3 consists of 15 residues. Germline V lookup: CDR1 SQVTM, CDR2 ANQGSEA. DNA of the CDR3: TGCAGCGTTGAAGATCGACGGGGAACCACCTACGAGCAGTACTTC. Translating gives CSVEDRRGTTYEQYF.

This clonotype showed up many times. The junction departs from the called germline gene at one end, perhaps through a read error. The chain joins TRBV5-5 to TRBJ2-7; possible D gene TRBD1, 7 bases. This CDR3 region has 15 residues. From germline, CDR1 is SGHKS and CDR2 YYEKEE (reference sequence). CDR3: CASSLAGTATYEQYF. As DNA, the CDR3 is TGCGCCAGCAGCTTGGCGGGGACAGCAACCTACGAGCAGTACTTC.

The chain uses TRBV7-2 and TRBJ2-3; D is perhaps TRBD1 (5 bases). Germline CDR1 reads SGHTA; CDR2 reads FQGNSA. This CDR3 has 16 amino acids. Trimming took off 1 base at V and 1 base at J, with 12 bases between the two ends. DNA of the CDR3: TGTGCCAGCAGCTTAGGAGTAGGGGCAGGCACAGATACGCAGTATTTT. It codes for CASSLGVGAGTDTQYF.

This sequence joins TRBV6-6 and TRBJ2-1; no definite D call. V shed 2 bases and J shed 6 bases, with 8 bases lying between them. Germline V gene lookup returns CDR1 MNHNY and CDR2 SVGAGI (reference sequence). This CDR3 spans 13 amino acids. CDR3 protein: CASSYKGPNEQFF. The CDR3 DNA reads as TGTGCCAGCAGTTACAAAGGGCCCAATGAGCAGTTCTTC.

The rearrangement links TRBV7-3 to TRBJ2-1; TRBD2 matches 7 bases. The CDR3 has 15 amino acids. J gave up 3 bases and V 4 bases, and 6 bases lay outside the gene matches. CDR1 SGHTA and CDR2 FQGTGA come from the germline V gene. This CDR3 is CASSSLAADYNEQFF. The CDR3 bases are TGTGCCAGCAGCTCCCTAGCGGCCGACTACAATGAGCAGTTCTTC.

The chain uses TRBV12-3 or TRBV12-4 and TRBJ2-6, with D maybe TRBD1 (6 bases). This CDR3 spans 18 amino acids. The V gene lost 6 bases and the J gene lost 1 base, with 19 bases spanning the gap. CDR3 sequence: CASRTGTRGLSGANVLTF. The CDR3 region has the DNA TGTGCCAGCAGGACCGGGACACGGGGATTATCTGGGGCCAACGTCCTGACTTTC.

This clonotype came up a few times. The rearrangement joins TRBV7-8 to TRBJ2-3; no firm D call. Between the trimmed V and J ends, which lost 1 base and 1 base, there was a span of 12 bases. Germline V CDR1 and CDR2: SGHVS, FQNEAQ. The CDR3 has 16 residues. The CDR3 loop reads CASSLGGDPRTDTQYF. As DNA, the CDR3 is TGTGCCAGCAGCTTAGGAGGCGACCCACGCACAGATACGCAGTATTTT.

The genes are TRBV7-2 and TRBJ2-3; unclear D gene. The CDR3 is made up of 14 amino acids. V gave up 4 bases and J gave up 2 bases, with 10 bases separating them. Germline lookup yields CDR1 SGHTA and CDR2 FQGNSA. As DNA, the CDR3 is TGTGCCAGCAGCTCTAGGCCTCCCACAGATACGCAGTATTTT. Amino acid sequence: CASSSRPPTDTQYF.

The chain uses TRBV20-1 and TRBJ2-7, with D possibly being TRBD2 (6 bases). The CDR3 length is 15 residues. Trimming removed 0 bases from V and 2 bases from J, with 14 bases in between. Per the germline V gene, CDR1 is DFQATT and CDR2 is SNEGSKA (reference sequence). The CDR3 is CSARDPSDSPYEQYF. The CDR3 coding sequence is TGCAGTGCTAGAGATCCTAGCGACTCCCCCTACGAGCAGTACTTC.

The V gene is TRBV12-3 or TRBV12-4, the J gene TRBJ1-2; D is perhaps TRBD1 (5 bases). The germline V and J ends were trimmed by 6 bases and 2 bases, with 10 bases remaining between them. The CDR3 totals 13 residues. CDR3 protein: CASRETENYGYTF. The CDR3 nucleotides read TGTGCCAGCAGGGAGACAGAGAACTATGGCTACACCTTC.